This TCR beta chain was identified in a study of T cells expressing NK-cell markers. Study-level background: It was sorted CD3+CD56+NKG2C+, CD3+CD56+NKG2C- and CD3+CD56-NKG2C+ T cells that supplied the TCR beta repertoires. The study sequenced eight donors, seven HCMV-seropositive and one seronegative.

From its re-call of the 5' RACE reads, TCRdb lists each CDR3 protein once, without DNA. Its table records 550,000 to 600,000 distinct CDR3 sequences. This sequence originates from a man between 18 and 29 years old in good health. Sequenced: blood T cells: a sorted CD56 or NKG2C T cell subset, CD4+ or CD8+ T cells, or bulk PBMC T cells (not recorded which).

The CDR3 protein is CAWSARMLAGGQQFF. This chain connects TRBV30 to TRBJ2-1; as DNA is missing, the TRBD2 call by TCRdb cannot be tested. There are 15 residues in the CDR3. Per germline, CDR1 GTSNPN and CDR2 SVGIG (reference sequence).